This TCR beta chain was retrieved from a study of CXCR3-negative and CXCR3-positive naive CD8 T cells. General observations from the study: Both naive subsets showed comparably high diversity, and memory CD8+ cells showed much lower diversity. Hydrophobicity of TRB CDR3s was greater in CXCR3-positive naive cells than in CXCR3-negative naive cells. The study found that naive CXCR3-negative and CXCR3-positive cells shared TRBV-TRBJ usage, while memory cells differed.

Remarks on this clonotype: Its antigen remains unidentified.

The authors made the TRB cDNA libraries by 5' RACE using UMI labels. TCRdb re-called the 5' RACE reads; one entry per CDR3 protein, DNA not given. This sample's table reports about 150,000 distinct CDR3 sequences. Sample: naive CXCR3+ CD8+ T cells from blood. Subset meaning: CD45RO-CCR7+CD27+CD95- naive CD8+ T cells expressing CXCR3 (TNR3+). The source of this sequence is a human donor in good health. Some clones in this sample may be carry-over from other donors' samples.

CDR3 region: CSVGPQGAEQYF. V usage is TRBV29-1 and J usage is TRBJ2-7; lacking DNA, the TRBD1 call made by TCRdb goes unchecked. The germline gives CDR1 SQVTM, CDR2 ANQGSEA. The CDR3 is 12 residues long.